The 28 T cell receptor beta chains reported below all come from one sample, sequenced in a study of low-dose radiotherapy and immunotherapy resistance in tumors. Amplification, which lasted around 18 PCR cycles, used a constant-region primer and V-primer adapter to amplify TCRs. MiXCR, run by TCRdb on the reads, gives a single entry per CDR3 protein. The repertoire holds under 60,000 distinct CDR3 sequences, with 33% as singletons. Time point specified: after trial treatment. Treatment: LDRT plus nivolumab, ipilimumab, low-dose cyclophosphamide and aspirin (RACIN trial). The sequencing here drew on PBMCs, taken after low-dose radiotherapy plus immunotherapy. The receptor set was obtained from a male donor with rectosigmoid adenocarcinoma.

This clonotype was counted at least ten times. This chain links TRBV4-1 with TRBJ2-3; 7 positions agree with TRBD2. Germline lookup yields CDR1 MGHRA and CDR2 YSYEKL. Trimming removed 8 bases from V and 2 bases from J; junction bases left unmatched: 7. The CDR3 runs 14 residues. CDR3 coding DNA: TGCGCCAGCCTGGGGGGAGGGGACACAGATACGCAGTATTTT. Amino acids: CASLGGGDTDTQYF.

This clonotype was observed many times. The chain is built from TRBV5-4 and TRBJ2-7; the D gene is possibly TRBD1 (6 bases). V lost 4 bases and J 3 bases, leaving 11 bases between the germline ends. CDR3 length equals 13 residues. CDR1 is SGHNT, CDR2 YYREEE, per germline (reference sequence). The CDR3 coding sequence is TGTGCCAGCAGCCGGCAACAGGGCTACGAGCAGTACTTC. Its translation: CASSRQQGYEQYF.

This clonotype appeared many times. The chain has TRBV7-2 and TRBJ2-7; 7 nucleotides align to TRBD1. The CDR3 has 13 amino acids. The V gene's germline CDR1 is SGHTA and CDR2 FQGNSA. Trimming took 4 bases from V and 3 from J; bases not matched to a gene: 3. CDR3 coding DNA: TGTGCCAGCAGCTCTGGGACAGACTACGAGCAGTACTTC. This translates into CASSSGTDYEQYF.

CDR3: CASTTNDIQPQHF. In DNA form, the CDR3 reads TGTGCCAGCACCACTAATGATATTCAGCCCCAGCATTTT. The chain employs TRBV6-1 and TRBJ1-5, with D uncertain. V lost 7 bases, J lost 6 bases, and 13 bases lay in between. The length of the CDR3 is 13 residues. Germline CDR1 reads MNHNS; CDR2 reads SASEGT.

This clonotype was observed many times. The chain couples TRBV6-8 to TRBJ2-7; D could derive from TRBD1 or TRBD2 (5 bases each). V was trimmed by 6 bases and J by 4 bases, leaving 10 bases between them. Germline loops: CDR1 MNHGY, CDR2 SAAAGT. This CDR3 is built from 12 residues. CDR3 in amino acids: CASRGWGYEQYF. The DNA for the CDR3 is TGTGCCAGCAGAGGATGGGGGTACGAGCAGTACTTC.

The chain is built from TRBV6-2 or TRBV6-3 and TRBJ2-5; no definite D call. Per the germline V gene, CDR1 is MNHEY and CDR2 is SVGEGT. V lost 0 bases, J lost 10 bases, and 12 bases lay in between. The CDR3 runs 13 residues. The CDR3 reads CASSYSDLLDQYF. CDR3 in DNA: TGTGCCAGCAGTTACTCTGACCTGCTAGACCAGTACTTC.

The chain recombines TRBV5-4 with TRBJ2-1; tentatively, D is TRBD1 (6 bases). CDR1 and CDR2 from the germline V gene are SGHNT and YYREEE (reference sequence). Trimming took off 6 bases at V and 2 bases at J, with 15 bases between the two ends. This CDR3 is 15 amino acids long. The CDR3 DNA reads TGTGCCAGCATGCTTGACAGGTCTGCCTACAATGAGCAGTTCTTC. It codes for CASMLDRSAYNEQFF.

As to this clonotype: A far larger clone is just one base off, so this is likely a read error. The chain employs TRBV6-6 and TRBJ2-1; 9 bases agree with TRBD1. The CDR3 is 13 amino acids. V lost 5 bases, J lost 13 bases, and 9 bases stayed unmatched. Germline CDR1 is MNHNY and CDR2 is SVGAGI (reference sequence). The CDR3 here is CASSPTGGETQFF. The DNA of the CDR3 is TGTGCCAGCAGTCCGACAGGGGGAGAGACCCAGTTCTTC.

Ten or more counts support this clonotype. V gene TRBV7-2 combines with J gene TRBJ2-5; the D gene could be TRBD1 or TRBD2 (5 bases each). This CDR3 spans 15 amino acids. Germline CDR1 is SGHTA and CDR2 is FQGNSA. Trimming took 5 bases from V and 1 from J, leaving 14 bases between them. CDR3 in amino acids: CASSQRGTRQETQYF. The CDR3 DNA follows: TGTGCCAGCAGCCAGAGGGGCACTCGCCAAGAGACCCAGTACTTC.

This clonotype showed up many times. The chain links TRBV6-2 or TRBV6-3 to TRBJ1-1; a possible D gene is TRBD1 (6 bases). Germline V CDR1 and CDR2: MNHEY, SVGEGT. The CDR3 has 20 residues. With 2 bases removed from V and 4 bases from J, the gap between germline ends came to 29 bases. In DNA, the CDR3 is TGTGCCAGCAGTTACCGCGTTCGAACTTATAACAGGGTTGATGGCACTGAAGCTTTCTTT. This encodes CASSYRVRTYNRVDGTEAFF.

The chain couples TRBV2 to TRBJ2-1; TRBD1 is a possible D gene (5 bases). This CDR3 has 15 residues. The V end lost 1 base, the J end lost 5 bases, and 12 bases lay between the germline ends. In germline, CDR1 is SNHLY, CDR2 FYNNEI. Written as DNA, the CDR3 is TGTGCCAGCAGTGAAGGGACACTGGCCGACAATGAGCAGTTCTTC. Protein: CASSEGTLADNEQFF.

This clonotype was seen at least ten times. The chain has TRBV5-1 and TRBJ2-2, with 7 bases aligning to TRBD1. V trimming: 4 bases; J trimming: 1 base; junction bases outside the gene matches: 7. The CDR3 spans 16 residues. Germline V gene data show CDR1 as SGHRS and CDR2 as YFSETQ. Written as DNA, the CDR3 is TGCGCCAGCAGCGTGAGGGGACAGATGAACACCGGGGAGCTGTTTTTT. Translating it yields CASSVRGQMNTGELFF. Variable domain in full (rest from reference TRBV5-1 and TRBJ2-2): KAGVTQTPRYLIKTRGQQVTLSCSPISGHRSVSWYQQTPGQGLQFLFEYFSETQRNKGNFPGRFSGRQFSNSRSEMNVSTLELGDSALYLCASSVRGQMNTGELFFGEGSRLTVL.

Comments on this clonotype: Since a much larger clone is just one base distant, this may be a read error. The rearrangement joins TRBV7-9 to TRBJ2-1, with 7 bases fitting TRBD1. The V gene's germline CDR1 is SEHNR and CDR2 FQNEAQ (reference sequence). This CDR3 comprises 15 residues. The trim removed 5 bases at V and 8 bases at J, leaving 12 bases unmatched. The CDR3 nucleotides read TGTGCCAGCAGCCCAACGACAGGGTTCGACGATGAGCAGTTCTTC. Encoded protein: CASSPTTGFDDEQFF.

This clonotype was detected many times. The J gene is TRBJ1-6, the V gene TRBV25-1; D remains ambiguous. The V end lost 4 bases, the J end lost 4 bases, and 8 bases lay between the germline ends. CDR1 MGHDK and CDR2 SYGVNS come from the germline V gene. This CDR3 comprises 14 residues. CDR3 nucleotides: TGTGCCAGCAGTGGTCCACAGTATAATTCACCCCTCCACTTT. The encoded protein is CASSGPQYNSPLHF.

Many counts were recorded for this clonotype. The gene calls are TRBV20-1 and TRBJ2-3; 16 positions agree with TRBD2. Germline loops: CDR1 DFQATT, CDR2 SNEGSKA (reference sequence). The V and J ends lost 3 bases and 4 bases, in that order; junction bases with no gene match: 10. The CDR3 contains 18 residues. The DNA of the CDR3 is TGCAGTGCTAGTCCCCCGGGACTAGCGGGAGGGCCTTCAGATACGCAGTATTTT. Its protein product is CSASPPGLAGGPSDTQYF.

This clonotype has at least ten counts. The chain is built from TRBV27 and TRBJ2-7; 7 nucleotides match TRBD2. Unmatched junction bases numbered 10, after V lost 2 bases and J lost 0 bases. Germline V gene lookup returns CDR1 MNHEY and CDR2 SMNVEV (reference sequence). CDR3 length equals 17 residues. The CDR3 DNA reads as TGTGCCAGCAGTTTAGCCGGGTGGCGGGGGAGCTCCTACGAGCAGTACTTC. Translating it yields CASSLAGWRGSSYEQYF.

The CDR3 protein is CASSYSGQGTNIQYF. In DNA, the CDR3 is TGTGCCAGCAGTTACTCGGGACAGGGGACAAACATTCAGTACTTC. The chain has TRBV6-1 and TRBJ2-4; 10 bases map to TRBD1. The CDR3 extends over 15 amino acids. Germline V gives CDR1 MNHNS, CDR2 SASEGT. Trimming took 5 bases from V and 6 from J; bases not matched to a gene: 7.

This clonotype was observed many times. V and J are TRBV14 and TRBJ2-5, with a tentative D call TRBD1 (6 bases). The ends were cut back, 5 bases at V and 5 bases at J, with 12 bases in the middle. In germline, CDR1 is SGHDN, CDR2 FVKESK. The CDR3 is made up of 13 amino acids. For the CDR3, the DNA is TGTGCCAGCAGCTACAGGGCTTTGGAGACCCAGTACTTC. Its translation is CASSYRALETQYF.

This clonotype was observed a handful of times. The chain links TRBV6-1 to TRBJ1-1; TRBD1 matches 7 bases. This CDR3 spans 15 amino acids. V lost 5 bases and J lost 5; bases outside the gene matches: 11. Germline V CDR1 and CDR2: MNHNS, SASEGT. The CDR3 loop reads CASSRDRVSSTEAFF. DNA for the CDR3: TGTGCCAGCAGTCGAGACAGGGTGAGTTCGACTGAAGCTTTCTTT.

This clonotype came up a few times. The J gene is TRBJ2-6, the V gene TRBV6-2 or TRBV6-3; possibly TRBD1 for D (6 bases). Germline CDR1 is MNHEY and CDR2 is SVGEGT. V lost 5 bases, J lost 2 bases, and 10 bases lay in between. The CDR3 sequence is 15 residues long. The CDR3 reads CASSQTGTGANVLTF. CDR3 coding DNA: TGTGCCAGCAGTCAAACAGGGACTGGGGCCAACGTCCTGACTTTC.

This clonotype was recorded at least ten times. V and J are TRBV5-1 and TRBJ2-2; no firm D call. V lost 0 bases, J lost 7 bases, and 4 bases lay in between. There are 12 residues in the CDR3. Germline V gene data show CDR1 as SGHRS and CDR2 as YFSETQ. This CDR3 reads CASSLAGGELFF. The CDR3 DNA reads as TGCGCCAGCAGCTTGGCCGGCGGGGAGCTGTTTTTT.

The rearrangement uses TRBV28 and TRBJ2-7; tentatively, D is TRBD1 or TRBD2 (6 bases each). Germline assignment: CDR1 MDHEN and CDR2 SYDVKM. Trimming took 4 bases from V and 3 from J, leaving 16 bases between them. This CDR3 has 15 residues. This CDR3 reads CASSSAGGQLYEQYF. The CDR3 bases are TGTGCCAGCAGTTCCGCCGGGGGCCAGCTCTACGAGCAGTACTTC.

The chain carries TRBV6-5 and TRBJ1-1; TRBD1 matches at 9 bases. CDR3 length equals 15 residues. The junction had 8 bases not matched to a gene; V was cut back by 5 bases and J by 4 bases. Per germline, CDR1 MNHEY and CDR2 SVGAGI. The CDR3 nucleotides are TGTGCCAGCAGTCGGAGAGTACAGGGGGCCACTGAAGCTTTCTTT. Its translation: CASSRRVQGATEAFF.

This clonotype was detected a few times. This chain connects TRBV24-1 to TRBJ2-3; D is unresolved. Germline lookup yields CDR1 KGHDR and CDR2 SFDVKD. Trimming removed 7 bases from V and 4 bases from J, with 11 bases in between. The CDR3 runs to 13 residues. The CDR3 here is CATRGPGADTQYF. DNA for the CDR3: TGTGCCACCAGAGGACCAGGCGCAGATACGCAGTATTTT.

In this sample, this clonotype turned up many times. The rearrangement joins TRBV20-1 to TRBJ2-5; 12 bases are shared with TRBD2. After removal of 8 bases from V and 5 bases from J, the junction contained 3 bases not matched to a gene. This CDR3 has 12 amino acids. In germline, CDR1 is DFQATT, CDR2 SNEGSKA (reference sequence). In nucleotides, the CDR3 is TGCAGTAGTACTAGCGGGGGGGAGACCCAGTACTTC. This sequence encodes CSSTSGGETQYF.

The chain employs TRBV28 and TRBJ2-1, with D tentatively TRBD2 (6 bases). Trimming pared 8 bases from V and 9 bases from J, leaving 20 bases between. CDR3 length equals 14 residues. The V gene's germline CDR1 is MDHEN and CDR2 SYDVKM. The CDR3 here is CASRERPRTGEQFF. CDR3 coding DNA: TGTGCCAGCCGGGAGCGGCCCCGGACGGGTGAGCAGTTCTTC.

The table lists this clonotype with many counts. The V call is TRBV11-2, the J call TRBJ1-5; D may be TRBD1 (6 bases). The CDR3 extends over 15 amino acids. Trimming took 5 bases from V and 2 from J, leaving 13 bases between them. CDR1 and CDR2 (germline): SGHAT, FQNNGV. CDR3 sequence: CASSLREGGNQPQHF. CDR3 sequence (DNA): TGTGCCAGCAGCCTCAGGGAGGGGGGCAATCAGCCCCAGCATTTT.

With respect to this clonotype: It is likely a read error: a sequence one base away is far more abundant. CDR3 sequence reads: CASTLGDGGEYF. For the CDR3, the DNA is TGTGCCAGCACCCTAGGGGACGGAGGGGAGTACTTC. V usage is TRBV28 and J usage is TRBJ2-5; tentative D call: TRBD2 (6 bases). In germline, CDR1 is MDHEN, CDR2 SYDVKM. This CDR3 has 12 amino acids. Trimming removed 7 bases at V and 12 bases at J, with 18 bases between.